What follows are 15 T cell receptor beta chains derived from one specimen sequenced in a study of shared clonotypes between healthy human individuals. The assay was immunoSEQ multiplex PCR, and TCRdb's table has in-frame clones only and misses some. The table lists roughly 2,000,000 clones, approximately 92% of them singletons. CD8 cells regarded as naive lacked CD45RO, were positively chosen for CCR7, and omitted terminally differentiated effector memory CD45RA+ cells. Sequencing used naive CD8+ T cells from PBMCs. The receptors originated from a man aged 18 to 29 in good health. Some clones in this sample may be carry-over from other donors' samples.

The chain uses TRBV7-6 and TRBJ2-7; perhaps TRBD2 as D (5 bases). V was cut by 5 bases and J by 7 bases, with 15 bases left in between. Germline V gene data show CDR1 as SGHVS and CDR2 as FNYEAQ. CDR3 size: 13 residues. In DNA, the CDR3 is TGTGCCAGCAGCCCTAGCCTGGCGACTGAGCAGTACTTC. Translating it yields CASSPSLATEQYF.

The J gene is TRBJ2-1, the V gene TRBV9; D unresolved. Germline lookup yields CDR1 SGDLS and CDR2 YYNGEE. V shed 4 bases and J shed 7 bases, with 12 bases lying between them. There are 13 residues in the CDR3. The CDR3 sequence: CASSSPIWNEQFF. CDR3 bases: TGTGCCAGCAGCAGCCCAATCTGGAATGAGCAGTTCTTC.

The rearrangement links TRBV7-9 to TRBJ2-5; possible D gene TRBD1, 6 bases. Trimming stripped 2 bases from V and 5 bases from J, with 15 bases between. This CDR3 region has 15 residues. The V gene's germline CDR1 is SEHNR and CDR2 FQNEAQ (reference sequence). The CDR3 DNA reads as TGTGCCAGCAGCTTACTTCAGGGGAATTTGGAGACCCAGTACTTC. It translates to CASSLLQGNLETQYF.

This clone was detected only once. The genes are TRBV2 and TRBJ1-4; no clear D gene. Germline V CDR1 and CDR2: SNHLY, FYNNEI. This CDR3 is built from 14 residues. Trimming removed 1 base from V and 0 bases from J, with 3 bases in between. Here the CDR3 DNA reads TGTGCCAGCAGTGAAGGGACAACTAATGAAAAACTGTTTTTT. Translated: CASSEGTTNEKLFF.

This chain connects TRBV5-1 to TRBJ1-1; the D gene is possibly TRBD1 (5 bases). The V and J ends lost 4 bases and 5 bases respectively, with 15 bases between them. CDR1 is SGHRS, CDR2 YFSETQ, per germline. CDR3 length: 14 amino acids. The DNA of the CDR3 is TGCGCCAGCAGCCTCGGGACGGGGTGGACTGAAGCTTTCTTT. Encoded protein: CASSLGTGWTEAFF.

The V and J genes are TRBV5-1 and TRBJ2-7; no definite D call. Trimming removed 5 bases at V and 4 bases at J, with 16 bases between. This CDR3 has 14 amino acids. From germline, CDR1 is SGHRS and CDR2 YFSETQ. CDR3 residues: CASSKGIRDYEQYF. CDR3 DNA: TGCGCCAGCAGTAAGGGTATTCGCGATTACGAGCAGTACTTC. Looking up the rest from reference TRBV5-1 and TRBJ2-7 gives the full variable domain: KAGVTQTPRYLIKTRGQQVTLSCSPISGHRSVSWYQQTPGQGLQFLFEYFSETQRNKGNFPGRFSGRQFSNSRSEMNVSTLELGDSALYLCASSKGIRDYEQYFGPGTRLTVT.

The gene calls are TRBV6-6 and TRBJ2-7; 10 nucleotides agree with TRBD1. The CDR3 covers 16 residues. The V segment lost 0 bases and the J segment 3 bases; nucleotides outside the gene matches: 5. CDR1 MNHNY and CDR2 SVGAGI come from the germline V gene (reference sequence). The CDR3 loop reads CASSYSRDRGIYEQYF. CDR3 nucleotide sequence: TGTGCCAGCAGTTACTCGAGGGACAGGGGCATCTACGAGCAGTACTTC.

V and J are TRBV18 and TRBJ2-1; 8 nucleotides align to TRBD2. The germline gives CDR1 KGHSH, CDR2 LQKENI. The length of the CDR3 is 16 residues. V was pared by 3 bases and J by 8 bases, with 12 bases of the junction left unmatched. The CDR3 loop reads CASSPLGRASLDEQFF. The DNA for the CDR3 is TGTGCCAGCTCACCGCTCGGGAGGGCCTCCCTGGATGAGCAGTTCTTC.

The rearrangement links TRBV27 to TRBJ2-2; D is uncertain. The germline V and J ends were trimmed by 7 bases and 4 bases, with 13 bases remaining between them. This CDR3 is 14 amino acids long. Germline V gene data show CDR1 as MNHEY and CDR2 as SMNVEV (reference sequence). DNA of the CDR3: TGTGCCAGCACCACCCTAGGTTTCACCGGGGAGCTGTTTTTT. Protein product: CASTTLGFTGELFF.

The chain has TRBV27 and TRBJ2-7, with 9 bases identical to TRBD2. The CDR3 runs to 15 residues. Germline V gene lookup returns CDR1 MNHEY and CDR2 SMNVEV (reference sequence). Trimming at V came to 6 bases and at J to 0 bases, leaving 6 bases not matched to a gene. The chain's CDR3 is CASRISGRGSYEQYF. In DNA form, the CDR3 reads TGTGCCAGCAGGATTAGCGGGAGAGGCTCCTACGAGCAGTACTTC.

This chain uses TRBV6-5 with TRBJ2-7; D is unclear. This CDR3 contains 12 residues. The germline V gene encodes CDR1 MNHEY and CDR2 SVGAGI. V lost 2 bases and J lost 7, with 9 bases in between. In DNA form, the CDR3 reads TGTGCCAGCAGTTACGGGCTGGGGGAGCAGTACTTC. It encodes CASSYGLGEQYF.

The chain employs TRBV9 and TRBJ2-1, with D maybe TRBD2 (5 bases). Germline assignment: CDR1 SGDLS and CDR2 YYNGEE. The CDR3 is 15 amino acids. V lost 0 bases and J 2 bases, leaving 9 bases between the germline ends. In nucleotides, the CDR3 is TGTGCCAGCAGCGTAGTGGCTAGCCCCTACAATGAGCAGTTCTTC. It is translated as CASSVVASPYNEQFF.

The chain couples TRBV5-4 to TRBJ1-5; TRBD1 matches at 10 bases. Looked up from germline, CDR1 is SGHNT and CDR2 is YYREEE (reference sequence). J gave up 4 bases and V 3 bases, and 4 bases lay outside the gene matches. The length of the CDR3 is 15 residues. CDR3 nucleotides: TGTGCCAGCAGCTATGGGACAGGGGTAAATCAGCCCCAGCATTTT. Translated, it gives CASSYGTGVNQPQHF.

The chain has TRBV30 and TRBJ2-7, with 12 bases aligning to TRBD2. Germline values: CDR1 GTSNPN, CDR2 SVGIG (reference sequence). The CDR3 runs 16 residues. Trimming took 1 base from V and 7 from J; bases not matched to a gene: 11. CDR3 nucleotides: TGTGCCTGGAGTGCCTATGGACTAGCGGGATTGGGAGAGCAGTACTTC. As protein: CAWSAYGLAGLGEQYF.

The gene calls are TRBV27 and TRBJ2-5, with TRBD2 matching over 8 bases. V was pared by 6 bases and J by 1 base, with 4 bases of the junction left unmatched. The germline CDR1 and CDR2 sequences are MNHEY and SMNVEV (reference sequence). This CDR3 region has 14 residues. The CDR3 here is CASRRSGVQETQYF. For the CDR3, the DNA is TGTGCCAGCAGGCGTAGCGGGGTCCAAGAGACCCAGTACTTC.